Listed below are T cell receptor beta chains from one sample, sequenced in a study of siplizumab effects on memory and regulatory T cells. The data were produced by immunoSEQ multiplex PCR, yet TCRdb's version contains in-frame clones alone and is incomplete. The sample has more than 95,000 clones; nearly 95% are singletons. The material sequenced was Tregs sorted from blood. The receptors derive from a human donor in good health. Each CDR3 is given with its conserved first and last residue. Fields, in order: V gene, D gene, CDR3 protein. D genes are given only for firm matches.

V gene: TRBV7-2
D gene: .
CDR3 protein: CASSSTGWDTQYF

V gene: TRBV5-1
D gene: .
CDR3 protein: CASSLTFESGQYF

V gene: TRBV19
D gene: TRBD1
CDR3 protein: CASREILQGSGANVLTF

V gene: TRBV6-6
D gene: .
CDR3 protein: CASSYSILANSYEQYF

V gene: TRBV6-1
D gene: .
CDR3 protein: CASSEPVSLVEQYF

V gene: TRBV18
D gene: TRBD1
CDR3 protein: CASSPDRGRYEKLFF

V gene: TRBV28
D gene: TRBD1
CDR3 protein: CAGTNRGGGNSPLHF

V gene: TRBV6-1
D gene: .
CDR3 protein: CASSEGVGLWGYTF

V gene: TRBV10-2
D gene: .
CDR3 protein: CASSERLYGYTF

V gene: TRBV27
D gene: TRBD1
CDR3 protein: CASSGTGYNSPLHF

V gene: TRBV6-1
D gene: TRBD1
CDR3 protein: CASSWTGQDGYTF

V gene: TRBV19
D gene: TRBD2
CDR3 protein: CASTRAGTTTDTQYF

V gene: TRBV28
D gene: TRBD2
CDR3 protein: CASQLAGAIEETQYF

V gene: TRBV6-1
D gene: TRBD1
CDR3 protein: CASSRGSNQPQHF

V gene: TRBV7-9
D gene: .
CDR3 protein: CASSLDRTRKDNEQFF

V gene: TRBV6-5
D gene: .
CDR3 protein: CASKVAVNQPQHF

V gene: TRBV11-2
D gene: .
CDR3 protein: CASSFGRPSYNEQFF

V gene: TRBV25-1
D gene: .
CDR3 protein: CASSDPRTNSYEQYF

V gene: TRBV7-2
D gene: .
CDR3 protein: CASSLRTVNTGELFF

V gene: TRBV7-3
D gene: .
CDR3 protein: CASSPSSGSNEQFF

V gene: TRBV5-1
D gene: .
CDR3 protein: CASSLDRASEQYF

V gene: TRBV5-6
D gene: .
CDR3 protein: CASSLDSKKQFF

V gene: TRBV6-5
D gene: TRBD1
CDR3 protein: CASSPGTGGSYEQYF

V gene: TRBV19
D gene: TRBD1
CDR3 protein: CASSPHRDRGQRFNQPQHF